The clone carrying this T cell receptor beta chain was detected only a few times. This sample was included in a study of blood T cells in healthy people across ages. Donor samples were obtained from healthy Caucasian individuals from Russia, aged 6 to 90. Total RNA, at least 5.5 micrograms per sample, was extracted from PBMCs. The trim removed 4 bases at V and 8 bases at J, leaving 5 bases unmatched. The CDR3 has 14 residues. Germline CDR1 reads SEHNR; CDR2 reads FQNEAQ (reference sequence). The use of a sample-barcoded 5' primer and a J-beta primer mix characterized a second PCR of 7 to 11 cycles. Each cDNA was tagged by a template-switch adaptor containing 12 random nucleotides. One entry per CDR3 protein, called by TCRdb with MiXCR from the 5' RACE reads. Here the sample spans under 850,000 distinct CDR3 sequences, about 37% being singletons.

Material: blood. The TCR originated in a man between 18 and 29 years old in good health. This rearrangement joins TRBV7-9 to TRBJ2-1, with 10 positions matching TRBD1. In DNA form, the CDR3 reads TGTGCCAGCAGCTCCCGGGACAGGGGATATGAGCAGTTCTTC. This codes for CASSSRDRGYEQFF.